The 27 T cell receptor beta chains below come from one sample, sequenced in a study of blood T cell repertoires in COVID-19. The table came from immunoSEQ multiplex PCR; TCRdb's copy has only in-frame clones and leaves some out. The sample gives a few hundred thousand clones, approximately 91% of which show up once; roughly 0.86% is in the top ten. The specimen sequenced was PBMCs or T cells enriched from blood (not recorded which). The receptors shown here come from a woman in her forties who had been exposed to COVID-19.

The V and J genes are TRBV9 and TRBJ2-3, with D perhaps matching TRBD2 (7 bases). Trimming left V 4 bases short and J 0 bases short, with 18 bases between. This CDR3 spans 17 amino acids. Per the germline V gene, CDR1 is SGDLS and CDR2 is YYNGEE. CDR3 in amino acids: CASSPSVGGGSTDTQYF. The CDR3 DNA reads TGTGCCAGCAGCCCCTCGGTGGGAGGGGGGAGCACAGATACGCAGTATTTT.

The chain recombines TRBV5-1 with TRBJ1-3; D is ambiguous. Trimming took off 0 bases at V and 4 bases at J, with 14 bases between the two ends. Germline loops: CDR1 SGHRS, CDR2 YFSETQ. The CDR3 length is 16 residues. The CDR3 sequence is CASSLGPAGSGNTIYF. The CDR3 nucleotides are TGCGCCAGCAGCTTGGGACCGGCGGGATCCGGAAACACCATATATTTT.

V usage is TRBV7-9 and J usage is TRBJ1-2; D is possibly TRBD1 (6 bases). CDR3 length: 15 residues. CDR1 and CDR2 from the germline V gene are SEHNR and FQNEAQ (reference sequence). V shed 5 bases and J shed 0 bases, with 13 bases lying between them. This CDR3 reads CASSPGWGPNYGYTF. The CDR3 region has the DNA TGTGCCAGCAGCCCCGGCTGGGGGCCTAACTATGGCTACACCTTC.

The sample holds one count of this clone. The rearrangement joins TRBV7-2 to TRBJ1-3, with D possibly being TRBD1 (6 bases). The CDR3 sequence is 15 residues long. Germline-derived CDR1 and CDR2 are SGHTA and FQGNSA. Trimming stripped 1 base from V and 4 bases from J, with 11 bases between. The CDR3 here is CASSLVGTSGNTIYF. The CDR3 DNA follows: TGTGCCAGCAGCTTAGTCGGGACATCAGGAAACACCATATATTTT.

This chain connects TRBV5-8 to TRBJ2-3, with 8 nucleotides matching TRBD2. V gave up 6 bases and J gave up 3 bases; unmatched junction bases: 6. CDR1 SGHTS and CDR2 YDEGEE come from the germline V gene. The CDR3 extends over 14 amino acids. CDR3 protein: CASKLRGGTDTQYF. CDR3 bases: TGTGCCAGCAAGCTACGGGGGGGAACAGATACGCAGTATTTT.

The CDR3 region has the DNA TGCGCCAGCGGGGATAGGGGATCTAATTCACCCCTCCACTTT. Its protein product is CASGDRGSNSPLHF. The V and J genes are TRBV4-1 and TRBJ1-6; D perhaps matches TRBD1 (5 bases). The CDR3 sequence is 14 residues long. The V and J ends lost 8 bases and 6 bases respectively, with 14 bases between them. Germline V lookup: CDR1 MGHRA, CDR2 YSYEKL.

The CDR3 DNA reads TGTGCCAGCAGCCCCCGTCCACTAGCGGGAGGTCACGAGCAGTACTTC. It translates to CASSPRPLAGGHEQYF. The gene calls are TRBV7-2 and TRBJ2-7; 12 nucleotides match TRBD2. CDR1 is SGHTA and CDR2 is FQGNSA in the germline V gene. This CDR3 is 16 amino acids long. The V and J ends lost 5 bases and 5 bases, in that order; junction bases with no gene match: 10.

V usage is TRBV6-6 and J usage is TRBJ1-2; the match to TRBD1 covers 11 bases. CDR3 size: 14 residues. V lost 9 bases to trimming and J lost 8 bases; unmatched junction nucleotides: 11. Germline loops: CDR1 MNHNY, CDR2 SVGAGI (reference sequence). The CDR3 region is CASRWTGGARGYTF. For the CDR3, the DNA is TGTGCCAGTAGATGGACAGGGGGCGCGAGGGGCTACACCTTC.

This chain links TRBV3-1 (or the pseudogene TRBV3-2) with TRBJ2-7; no definite D call. The germline CDR1 and CDR2 sequences are LGHDT and YNNKEL (reference sequence). CDR3 length equals 14 residues. V lost 1 base to trimming and J lost 0 bases, with 7 bases between them. DNA of the CDR3: TGTGCCAGCAGCCAAGGTTACAACTCCTACGAGCAGTACTTC. This codes for CASSQGYNSYEQYF.

V usage is TRBV13 and J usage is TRBJ1-1; 7 bases fit TRBD1. The germline V gene encodes CDR1 PRHDT and CDR2 FYEKMQ (reference sequence). The CDR3 contains 13 residues. V shed 5 bases and J 4 bases; nucleotides not matched to a gene: 4. The CDR3 reads CASSTRGLTEAFF. CDR3 sequence (DNA): TGTGCCAGCAGCACTAGGGGGCTCACTGAAGCTTTCTTT.

This chain joins TRBV6-5 and TRBJ1-6, with TRBD1 matching 9 bases. J gave up 9 bases and V 5 bases, and 5 bases lay outside the gene matches. Germline assignment: CDR1 MNHEY and CDR2 SVGAGI. This CDR3 comprises 14 residues. The CDR3 sequence is CASSNRGRGSPLHF. The CDR3 coding sequence is TGTGCCAGCAGTAACAGGGGGCGCGGTTCACCCCTCCACTTT.

V is TRBV11-3 and J is TRBJ2-7; tentative D call: TRBD1 (5 bases). The CDR3 sequence is 14 residues long. The V gene lost 1 base and the J gene lost 1 base, with 8 bases spanning the gap. CDR1 is SGHNT and CDR2 is YENEEA in the germline V gene. The CDR3 reads CASSLGGSSYEQYF. DNA for the CDR3: TGTGCCAGCAGCTTAGGGGGCAGTTCCTACGAGCAGTACTTC.

This clone was observed a single time. The chain joins TRBV15 to TRBJ1-5, with D possibly TRBD1 on 6 matching bases. CDR1 and CDR2 from the germline V gene are LNHNV and YYDKDF (reference sequence). The CDR3 spans 12 residues. Trimming pared 3 bases from V and 13 bases from J, leaving 13 bases between. The CDR3 is CATSSSTGFQHF. CDR3 bases: TGTGCCACCAGCAGTAGTACAGGGTTTCAGCATTTT.

This clone was recorded once. The V and J genes are TRBV11-3 and TRBJ1-1; 9 nucleotides align to TRBD1. Losses at the gene ends were 5 bases for V and 6 bases for J; bases not matched to a gene: 7. The CDR3 loop spans 14 amino acids. Germline-derived CDR1 and CDR2 are SGHNT and YENEEA. CDR3 in DNA: TGTGCCAGCAGCCAACAGGGGGCTGCCGCTGAAGCTTTCTTT. This sequence encodes CASSQQGAAAEAFF.

The CDR3 nucleotides are TGTGCCAGCAGCTTGAACTCATATCCTGGTGAAGCTTTCTTT. It yields the protein CASSLNSYPGEAFF. This chain joins TRBV5-4 and TRBJ1-1; no firm D call. Per germline, CDR1 SGHNT and CDR2 YYREEE (reference sequence). V lost 1 base and J 7 bases, leaving 14 bases between the germline ends. The CDR3 sequence is 14 residues long.

CDR3 nucleotide sequence: TGTGCCAGCTCACCCCCAGGGATGAGGCCCCAGCATTTT. Its translation: CASSPPGMRPQHF. This chain connects TRBV18 to TRBJ1-5, with a possible D match to TRBD1 (5 bases). Trimming took off 3 bases at V and 9 bases at J, with 12 bases between the two ends. Per germline, CDR1 KGHSH and CDR2 LQKENI. CDR3 length equals 13 residues.

The chain couples TRBV7-9 to TRBJ1-2; the D gene is possibly TRBD1 (5 bases). Trimming cost V 5 bases and J 8 bases, with 21 bases left between them. CDR1 is SEHNR and CDR2 is FQNEAQ in the germline V gene (reference sequence). This CDR3 is built from 15 residues. Here the CDR3 DNA reads TGTGCCAGCAGCGCTCCCCGAGGATCCGGGGGAGGCTACACCTTC. Translation gives CASSAPRGSGGGYTF.

The chain employs TRBV12-3 or TRBV12-4 and TRBJ2-2; 8 bases align to TRBD1. The trim removed 6 bases at V and 12 bases at J, leaving 9 bases unmatched. The CDR3 totals 13 residues. This chain's CDR3 is CASRSKTGDQLFF. The CDR3, as DNA: TGTGCCAGCAGATCAAAGACAGGGGATCAGCTGTTTTTT.

The CDR3 loop reads CASSLGQGARSGEQYF. The CDR3 coding sequence is TGCGCCAGCAGCTTGGGGCAGGGGGCGCGTTCGGGAGAGCAGTACTTC. The chain couples TRBV5-1 to TRBJ2-7, with TRBD1 matching 8 bases. CDR1 is SGHRS and CDR2 is YFSETQ in the germline V gene. CDR3 length equals 16 residues. Unmatched junction bases numbered 12, after V lost 0 bases and J lost 7 bases.

This clone was observed once. The chain recombines TRBV6-5 with TRBJ1-1; 7 nucleotides agree with TRBD1. V shed 5 bases and J 2 bases; nucleotides not matched to a gene: 8. CDR3 length: 15 residues. Germline V gene sequence: CDR1 MNHEY, CDR2 SVGAGI. The CDR3 region is CASSTQTGRNTEAFF. DNA of the CDR3: TGTGCCAGCAGTACCCAGACAGGGAGAAACACTGAAGCTTTCTTT.

V and J are TRBV5-6 and TRBJ2-7; no clear D gene. CDR1 is SGHDT and CDR2 is YYEEEE in the germline V gene. Trimming removed 0 bases at V and 0 bases at J, with 7 bases between. This CDR3 contains 14 residues. CDR3 in amino acids: CASSLGQNSYEQYF. CDR3 in DNA: TGTGCCAGCAGCTTGGGGCAGAACTCCTACGAGCAGTACTTC.

The V call is TRBV30, the J call TRBJ1-6, with D possibly matching TRBD1 (6 bases). Germline CDR1 reads GTSNPN; CDR2 reads SVGIG (reference sequence). Deletions cut 4 bases from V and 9 bases from J, with 13 bases between. The CDR3 is made up of 13 amino acids. The CDR3 DNA follows: TGTGCCTGGAAGGGGGAAGGTGGTTCACCCCTCCACTTT. This gives the protein CAWKGEGGSPLHF.

The chain is built from TRBV30 and TRBJ1-5; 7 bases are a match to TRBD1. CDR3 length: 16 amino acids. The J segment lost 4 bases and the V segment lost 0 bases, leaving 9 bases of the junction unmatched. CDR1 is GTSNPN, CDR2 SVGIG, per germline (reference sequence). Here the CDR3 reads CAWSVGGRPRNQPQHF. The CDR3 region has the DNA TGTGCCTGGAGTGTAGGGGGCCGGCCTAGAAATCAGCCCCAGCATTTT.

The rearrangement uses TRBV18 and TRBJ1-1; possible D gene TRBD1, 5 bases. CDR3 length: 13 amino acids. V gave up 6 bases and J gave up 5 bases, with 13 bases separating them. Germline V gene lookup returns CDR1 KGHSH and CDR2 LQKENI. CDR3 amino acids: CASSGRRGTEAFF. The CDR3 DNA reads TGTGCCAGCTCCGGAAGACGGGGGACTGAAGCTTTCTTT. The whole variable domain, filled in from reference TRBV18 and TRBJ1-1, reads NAGVMQNPRHLVRRRGQEARLRCSPMKGHSHVYWYRQLPEEGLKFMVYLQKENIIDESGMPKERFSAEFPKEGPSILRIQQVVRGDSAAYFCASSGRRGTEAFFGQGTRLTVV.

The chain has TRBV27 and TRBJ2-1; the D gene is possibly TRBD2 (5 bases). The CDR3 extends over 15 amino acids. The V gene's germline CDR1 is MNHEY and CDR2 SMNVEV (reference sequence). Trimming removed 0 bases from V and 5 bases from J, with 11 bases in between. CDR3 in amino acids: CASSLSRLTNNEQFF. DNA of the CDR3: TGTGCCAGCAGTTTATCGAGACTAACCAACAATGAGCAGTTCTTC.

The chain is built from TRBV2 and TRBJ1-1, with TRBD1 as a possible D gene (5 bases). The CDR3 has 14 residues. Trimming removed 7 bases from V and 2 bases from J, with 14 bases in between. Looked up from germline, CDR1 is SNHLY and CDR2 is FYNNEI. This chain's CDR3 is CASNRRGFNTEAFF. The CDR3 DNA is TGTGCCAGCAATCGGAGGGGCTTTAACACTGAAGCTTTCTTT.

This rearrangement joins TRBV19 to TRBJ1-5, with D perhaps matching TRBD1 (6 bases). The CDR3 has 15 residues. CDR1 is LNHDA and CDR2 is SQIVND in the germline V gene (reference sequence). The V and J ends lost 6 bases and 3 bases respectively, with 15 bases between them. CDR3 residues: CASSTQTGYNQPQHF. In DNA, the CDR3 is TGTGCCAGTAGCACTCAGACAGGCTACAATCAGCCCCAGCATTTT. The whole variable domain, filled in from reference TRBV19 and TRBJ1-5, reads DGGITQSPKYLFRKEGQNVTLSCEQNLNHDAMYWYRQDPGQGLRLIYYSQIVNDFQKGDIAEGYSVSREKKESFPLTVTSAQKNPTAFYLCASSTQTGYNQPQHFGDGTRLSIL.